The clone carrying this T cell receptor beta chain was recorded a few times. These data come from a study of blood T cell repertoires in COVID-19. How the authors handled the data: Amplified reference gene primers provided the basis for estimating nucleated cell counts. The protocol was immunoSEQ multiplex PCR, while the TCRdb copy is restricted to in-frame clones and leaves out a portion. The DNA gave D and trimming, while V, J and clone size come from that table. The sample carries tens of thousands of clones, roughly 79% recorded once. Trimming took 5 bases from V and 2 from J, leaving 20 bases between them. Germline values: CDR1 SEHNR, CDR2 FQNEAQ (reference sequence). The CDR3 runs 17 residues.

The source of this sequence is a woman between 65 and 79 years old with acute or convalescent COVID-19. The sample consisted of peripheral blood. The V gene is TRBV7-9, the J gene TRBJ2-3, with a possible D match to TRBD2 (7 bases). Written as DNA, the CDR3 is TGTGCCAGCAGCCACCACCGGGGGGCAGGGTTCACAGATACGCAGTATTTT. Translating gives CASSHHRGAGFTDTQYF. Full variable domain (outside the CDR3, taken from reference TRBV7-9 and TRBJ2-3): DTGVSQNPRHKITKRGQNVTFRCDPISEHNRLYWYRQTLGQGPEFLTYFQNEAQLEKSRLLSDRFSAERPKGSFSTLEIQRTEQGDSAMYLCASSHHRGAGFTDTQYFGPGTRLTVL.